These 28 T cell receptor beta chains originate from one sample sequenced in a study of blood T cell repertoires in COVID-19. Using immunoSEQ multiplex PCR, the repertoire was profiled, and TCRdb retains in-frame clones only, with some absent. The table lists tens of thousands of clones, approximately 85% of them singletons. Sequencing used peripheral blood. The receptor source for this set is a man in his sixties with acute or convalescent COVID-19.

The V and J genes are TRBV4-3 and TRBJ1-2, with a weak D call TRBD1 (5 bases). Trimming removed 3 bases from V and 5 bases from J, with 10 bases in between. CDR1 is LGHNA, CDR2 YSLEER, per germline. The CDR3 spans 13 residues. Here the CDR3 DNA reads TGCGCCAGCAGCCAGCCGCAGGGTTATGGCTACACCTTC. Its protein is CASSQPQGYGYTF.

This clone was counted once. The chain couples TRBV6-6 to TRBJ2-5; D gene ambiguous. The CDR3 covers 11 residues. Trimming removed 7 bases at V and 1 base at J, with 4 bases between. Per the germline V gene, CDR1 is MNHNY and CDR2 is SVGAGI (reference sequence). The CDR3 coding sequence is TGTGCCAGCACTCTCCAAGAGACCCAGTACTTC. Translating gives CASTLQETQYF.

The chain has TRBV7-9 and TRBJ2-1; tentatively, D is TRBD2 (5 bases). Germline V gene sequence: CDR1 SEHNR, CDR2 FQNEAQ (reference sequence). This CDR3 has 14 amino acids. V dropped 5 bases and J dropped 3 bases, with 11 bases sitting between them. The CDR3 DNA reads TGTGCCAGCAGCCACCTAGCCGGCTACAATGAGCAGTTCTTC. It yields the protein CASSHLAGYNEQFF.

CDR3 region: CASSLSQHPSYGYTF. The CDR3 DNA reads TGTGCCAGCAGTTTATCCCAACACCCATCCTATGGCTACACCTTC. The chain joins TRBV27 to TRBJ1-2; no clear D. Germline V CDR1 and CDR2: MNHEY, SMNVEV (reference sequence). V was cut by 0 bases and J by 4 bases, with 12 bases left in between. This CDR3 is 15 amino acids long.

This clone came up a few times. The V and J genes are TRBV11-3 and TRBJ2-2, with TRBD2 identical over 7 bases. The germline V gene encodes CDR1 SGHNT and CDR2 YENEEA. The CDR3 is 15 amino acids. Trimming cost V 5 bases and J 4 bases; bases outside gene matches: 7. This chain's CDR3 is CASSGGGGSTGELFF. CDR3 DNA: TGTGCCAGCAGCGGCGGGGGTGGAAGCACCGGGGAGCTGTTTTTT.

The genes are TRBV7-3 and TRBJ2-5, with TRBD2 matching 9 bases. Germline V gives CDR1 SGHTA, CDR2 FQGTGA. V dropped 8 bases and J dropped 4; count of bases not matched to a gene: 5. The length of the CDR3 is 13 residues. The CDR3, as DNA: TGTGCCAGCGGTAGCGGGAGCGGAGAGACCCAGTACTTC. Amino acids: CASGSGSGETQYF.

The gene calls are TRBV2 and TRBJ1-5, with D tentatively TRBD1 (5 bases). The V end was cut by 3 bases, the J end by 6 bases, with 12 bases between. Germline-derived CDR1 and CDR2 are SNHLY and FYNNEI. The CDR3 is 14 residues long. Here the CDR3 DNA reads TGTGCCAGCAGTGAGGCAGGGTGGGGTCAGCCCCAGCATTTT. Its translation: CASSEAGWGQPQHF.

This clone was observed once. The rearrangement uses TRBV4-1 and TRBJ2-5; the D gene is possibly TRBD2 (6 bases). The CDR3 runs to 15 residues. Germline V lookup: CDR1 MGHRA, CDR2 YSYEKL. V lost 4 bases, J lost 4 bases, and 16 bases lay in between. CDR3 loop: CASSPEATRLETQYF. For the CDR3, the DNA is TGCGCCAGCAGCCCAGAAGCGACTAGGCTAGAGACCCAGTACTTC.

This clone is a singleton in its sample. The chain employs TRBV10-2 and TRBJ1-1; the match to TRBD1 covers 10 bases. The length of the CDR3 is 13 residues. The junction had 0 bases not matched to a gene; V was cut back by 0 bases and J by 8 bases. Germline V CDR1 and CDR2: WSHSY, SAAADI. CDR3 region: CASSESTGGEAFF. DNA for the CDR3: TGCGCCAGCAGTGAGTCGACAGGGGGCGAAGCTTTCTTT.

The chain couples TRBV7-3 to TRBJ2-1; 9 nucleotides match TRBD2. The CDR3 consists of 18 residues. Germline CDR1 reads SGHTA; CDR2 reads FQGTGA. The V and J ends lost 1 base and 8 bases, in that order; junction bases with no gene match: 15. For the CDR3, the DNA is TGTGCCAGCAGCTTAAAAGCCCATCAGCGGGGGGCCGAGGATGAGCAGTTCTTC. Translating gives CASSLKAHQRGAEDEQFF.

The rearrangement joins TRBV5-8 to TRBJ2-5; 7 bases align to TRBD1. Germline assignment: CDR1 SGHTS and CDR2 YDEGEE. Losses at the gene ends were 4 bases for V and 4 bases for J; bases not matched to a gene: 10. The CDR3 runs to 15 residues. CDR3 region: CASSATGTVRETQYF. The CDR3 DNA follows: TGTGCCAGCAGCGCGACCGGGACAGTGAGAGAGACCCAGTACTTC.

The V call is TRBV6-5, the J call TRBJ2-3; 7 bases align to TRBD2. Germline CDR1 and CDR2: MNHEY and SVGAGI. V dropped 6 bases and J dropped 6; count of bases not matched to a gene: 6. The CDR3 runs to 13 residues. The CDR3 reads CASSRLATDTQYF. Written as DNA, the CDR3 is TGTGCCAGCAGCCGACTAGCTACGGATACGCAGTATTTT.

V and J are TRBV6-5 and TRBJ2-7; 8 positions match TRBD2. Per the germline V gene, CDR1 is MNHEY and CDR2 is SVGAGI. Trimming took 7 bases from V and 7 from J; bases not matched to a gene: 15. CDR3 length: 15 residues. CDR3 amino acids: CASTDPRGGRGEQYF. In DNA form, the CDR3 reads TGTGCCAGCACCGACCCCCGGGGGGGCCGAGGAGAGCAGTACTTC.

The chain combines TRBV3-1 (or the pseudogene TRBV3-2) with TRBJ2-5, with a possible D match to TRBD2 (6 bases). In germline, CDR1 is LGHDT, CDR2 YNNKEL (reference sequence). There are 14 residues in the CDR3. V was trimmed by 8 bases and J by 1 base, leaving 14 bases between them. The CDR3 reads CASQRGTFQETQYF. CDR3 bases: TGTGCCAGCCAACGCGGGACCTTCCAAGAGACCCAGTACTTC.

V gene TRBV11-1 combines with J gene TRBJ1-1; 7 nucleotides agree with TRBD1. The junction had 8 bases not matched to a gene; V was cut back by 5 bases and J by 5 bases. The germline gives CDR1 SGHAT, CDR2 FQDESV (reference sequence). The CDR3 totals 14 residues. CDR3 amino acids: CASSPDRVVTEAFF. The DNA for the CDR3 is TGTGCCAGCAGCCCTGACAGGGTGGTAACTGAAGCTTTCTTT.

The chain uses TRBV2 and TRBJ2-1; D ambiguous. Per the germline V gene, CDR1 is SNHLY and CDR2 is FYNNEI. This CDR3 region has 11 residues. Deletions cut 5 bases from V and 9 bases from J, with 8 bases between. CDR3 residues: CASSYSAEQFF. The CDR3 DNA sequence: TGTGCCAGCAGTTACAGTGCTGAGCAGTTCTTC.

The chain recombines TRBV6-6 with TRBJ1-1; 8 nucleotides line up with TRBD1. V was clipped by 4 bases and J by 3 bases; unmatched bases: 7. Germline V gene data show CDR1 as MNHNY and CDR2 as SVGAGI (reference sequence). The CDR3 consists of 15 residues. In DNA form, the CDR3 reads TGTGCCAGCAGTTCCTGGACAGGGTGGGACACTGAAGCTTTCTTT. Translating it yields CASSSWTGWDTEAFF.

The sample holds one count of this clone. The genes are TRBV30 and TRBJ1-2, with unresolved D. CDR1 is GTSNPN and CDR2 is SVGIG in the germline V gene (reference sequence). Trimming took off 7 bases at V and 2 bases at J, with 17 bases between the two ends. This CDR3 contains 14 residues. The CDR3 DNA reads as TGTGCCTCGTCCAACCTACCCTCCAACTATGGCTACACCTTC. It is translated as CASSNLPSNYGYTF.

This clone was counted once. The chain carries TRBV14 and TRBJ1-1; possibly TRBD1 for D (5 bases). V lost 0 bases and J lost 1, with 12 bases in between. Germline CDR1 and CDR2: SGHDN and FVKESK. This CDR3 region has 16 residues. CDR3 DNA sequence: TGTGCCAGCAGCCAAGATTCAGGGAGGGGGAACACTGAAGCTTTCTTT. Protein sequence: CASSQDSGRGNTEAFF. Full variable domain (rest looked up from reference TRBV14 and TRBJ1-1): EAGVTQFPSHSVIEKGQTVTLRCDPISGHDNLYWYRRVMGKEIKFLLHFVKESKQDESGMPNNRFLAERTGGTYSTLKVQPAELEDSGVYFCASSQDSGRGNTEAFFGQGTRLTVV.

This chain links TRBV10-2 with TRBJ2-6; D is ambiguous. Per germline, CDR1 WSHSY and CDR2 SAAADI. CDR3 length equals 15 residues. Trimming took 7 bases from V and 1 from J, leaving 11 bases between them. The DNA for the CDR3 is TGCGCCAGCAACCCCGACACTTCTGGGGCCAACGTCCTGACTTTC. Translated: CASNPDTSGANVLTF.

This chain links TRBV5-4 with TRBJ2-2; 9 bases map to TRBD1. CDR1 and CDR2 (germline): SGHNT, YYREEE (reference sequence). This CDR3 spans 16 amino acids. V lost 4 bases to trimming and J lost 6 bases; unmatched junction nucleotides: 10. This CDR3 reads CASSPKTGGFSGELFF. CDR3 nucleotide sequence: TGTGCCAGCAGCCCAAAGACAGGGGGTTTCTCCGGGGAGCTGTTTTTT.

V is TRBV3-1 (or the pseudogene TRBV3-2) and J is TRBJ2-7, with TRBD1 identical over 9 bases. Per germline, CDR1 LGHDT and CDR2 YNNKEL (reference sequence). The V gene end was trimmed by 9 bases and the J gene end by 4 bases; junction bases not matched to a gene: 7. The CDR3 consists of 13 residues. The CDR3 region is CASARDRAYEQYF. Here the CDR3 DNA reads TGTGCCAGTGCCCGGGACAGGGCTTACGAGCAGTACTTC.

The CDR3 DNA sequence: TGTGCCAGCAGTTTCAGCCCTAGGCGGGACCTCAATGAGCAGTTCTTC. It translates to CASSFSPRRDLNEQFF. The chain uses TRBV6-5 and TRBJ2-1, with a possible D match to TRBD2 (6 bases). Germline CDR1 MNHEY, CDR2 SVGAGI. The CDR3 totals 16 residues. V was shortened by 4 bases and J by 6 bases, with 19 bases between the two germline ends.

The V call is TRBV19, the J call TRBJ1-2; D gene uncertain. This CDR3 spans 14 amino acids. Germline-derived CDR1 and CDR2 are LNHDA and SQIVND (reference sequence). V lost 5 bases, J lost 3 bases, and 13 bases lay in between. The CDR3 region is CASSPQVVHYGYTF. Written as DNA, the CDR3 is TGTGCCAGTAGTCCCCAGGTGGTACACTATGGCTACACCTTC.

The chain combines TRBV5-4 with TRBJ1-2; the D gene is possibly TRBD1 (5 bases). The CDR3 is 14 amino acids. Germline V gene lookup returns CDR1 SGHNT and CDR2 YYREEE (reference sequence). V was shortened by 2 bases and J by 8 bases, with 16 bases between the two germline ends. The CDR3 sequence: CASSLGPGQGGYTF. In nucleotides, the CDR3 is TGTGCCAGCAGCTTAGGTCCAGGACAAGGCGGCTACACCTTC.

This clone has a handful of counts. The chain joins TRBV6-5 to TRBJ2-5; possibly TRBD2 for D (7 bases). The CDR3 loop spans 13 amino acids. The germline gives CDR1 MNHEY, CDR2 SVGAGI. Trimming took off 11 bases at V and 5 bases at J, with 18 bases between the two ends. The CDR3 protein is CAGGGSMVETQYF. The CDR3 DNA reads TGTGCCGGGGGCGGGAGTATGGTGGAGACCCAGTACTTC.

V is TRBV4-1 and J is TRBJ1-6; no clear D gene. V lost 1 base, J lost 7 bases, and 11 bases lay in between. The CDR3 has 15 residues. Germline CDR1 is MGHRA and CDR2 is YSYEKL. The CDR3 bases are TGCGCCAGCAGCCAAGTGTGGTCGGGGAATTCACCCCTCCACTTT. Translation: CASSQVWSGNSPLHF.

This chain links TRBV5-4 with TRBJ2-6; 10 bases map to TRBD1. V shed 5 bases and J 0 bases; nucleotides not matched to a gene: 5. The CDR3 runs to 17 residues. Germline assignment: CDR1 SGHNT and CDR2 YYREEE (reference sequence). For the CDR3, the DNA is TGTGCCAGCAGGACCGGGACAGGGGACTCTGGGGCCAACGTCCTGACTTTC. Its translation is CASRTGTGDSGANVLTF.